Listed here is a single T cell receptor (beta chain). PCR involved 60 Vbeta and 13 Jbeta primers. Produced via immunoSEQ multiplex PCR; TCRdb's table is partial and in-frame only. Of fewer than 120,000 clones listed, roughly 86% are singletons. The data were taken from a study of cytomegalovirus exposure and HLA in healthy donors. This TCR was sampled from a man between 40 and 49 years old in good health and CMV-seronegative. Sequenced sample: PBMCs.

CDR3 coding DNA: TGTGCCAGCAGTTCACAGGGGATCTACGAGCAGTACTTC. Residues: CASSSQGIYEQYF. V gene TRBV28 combines with J gene TRBJ2-7; 7 bases align to TRBD1. The CDR3 spans 13 residues. With 4 bases clipped from V and 3 bases from J, the junction kept 3 bases outside the gene matches. Germline V CDR1 and CDR2: MDHEN, SYDVKM.